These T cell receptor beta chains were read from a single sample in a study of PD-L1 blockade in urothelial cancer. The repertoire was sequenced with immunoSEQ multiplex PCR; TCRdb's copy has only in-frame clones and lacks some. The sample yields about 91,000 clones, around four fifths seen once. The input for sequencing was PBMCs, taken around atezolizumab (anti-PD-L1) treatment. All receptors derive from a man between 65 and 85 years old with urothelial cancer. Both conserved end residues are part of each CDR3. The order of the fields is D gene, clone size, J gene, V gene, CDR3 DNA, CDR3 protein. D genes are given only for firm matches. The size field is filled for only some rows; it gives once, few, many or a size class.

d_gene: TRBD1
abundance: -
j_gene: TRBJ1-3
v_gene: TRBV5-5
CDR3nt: TGTGCCACGGGACAGGCGGGCTCTGGAAACACCATATATTTT
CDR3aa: CATGQAGSGNTIYF

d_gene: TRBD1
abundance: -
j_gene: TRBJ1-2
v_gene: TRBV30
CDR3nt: TGTGCCTGGAGTGACCAGGGGGCTCGAGGCTACACCTTC
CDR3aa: CAWSDQGARGYTF

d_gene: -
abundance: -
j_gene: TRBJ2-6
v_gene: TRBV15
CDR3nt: TGTGCCACCAGCAGGTACAGGAAGGCCGGGGCCAACGTCCTGACTTTC
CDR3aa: CATSRYRKAGANVLTF

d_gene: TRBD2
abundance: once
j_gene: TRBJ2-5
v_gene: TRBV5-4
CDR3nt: TGTGCCAGCAGCCGGACTAGCGGGGGAATCCAAGAGACCCAGTACTTC
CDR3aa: CASSRTSGGIQETQYF

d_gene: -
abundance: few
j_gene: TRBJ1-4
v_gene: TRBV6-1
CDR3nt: TGTGCCAGCAGTGAAGCGTTCGGAACAGGGTCAAATGAAAAACTGTTTTTT
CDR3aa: CASSEAFGTGSNEKLFF

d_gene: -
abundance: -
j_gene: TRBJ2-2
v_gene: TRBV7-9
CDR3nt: TGTGCCAGCAGCTTCAGCACTAGATCCGGGGAGCTGTTTTTT
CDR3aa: CASSFSTRSGELFF

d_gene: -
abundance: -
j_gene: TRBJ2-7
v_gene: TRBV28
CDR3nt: TGTGCCAGCACTACCAGGGCCGAGCAGTACTTC
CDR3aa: CASTTRAEQYF

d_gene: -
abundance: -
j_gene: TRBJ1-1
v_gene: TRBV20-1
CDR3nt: TGCAGTGCGGCGGAAACTGAAGCTTTCTTT
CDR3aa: CSAAETEAFF

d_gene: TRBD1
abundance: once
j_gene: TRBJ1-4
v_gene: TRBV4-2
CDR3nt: TGTGCCAGCAGCCAAGGACAGGGGGGGCGGGAAAAACTGTTTTTT
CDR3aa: CASSQGQGGREKLFF

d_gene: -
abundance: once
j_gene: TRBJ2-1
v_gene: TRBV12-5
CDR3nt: TGTGCTAGTGGTTTGGTCCCAGAAGACAATGAGCAGTTCTTC
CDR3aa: CASGLVPEDNEQFF

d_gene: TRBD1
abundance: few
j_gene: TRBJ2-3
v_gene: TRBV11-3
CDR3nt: TGTGCCAGCAGTCCGGGACAGGGAGGGAGCACAGATACGCAGTATTTT
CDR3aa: CASSPGQGGSTDTQYF

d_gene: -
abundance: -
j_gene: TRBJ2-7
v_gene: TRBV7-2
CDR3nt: TGTGCCAGCAGCTTAGGTGGCACCTCCTACGAGCAGTACTTC
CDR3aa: CASSLGGTSYEQYF

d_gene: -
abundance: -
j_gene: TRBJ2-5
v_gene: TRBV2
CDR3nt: TGTGCCAGCAGTGATTGGACAGGAGGGGGGCAAGAGACCCAGTACTTC
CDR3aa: CASSDWTGGGQETQYF

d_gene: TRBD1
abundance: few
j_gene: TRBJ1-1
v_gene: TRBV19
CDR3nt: TGTGCCAGTAAGGATCGGACAGGGAGCGCTGAAGCTTTCTTT
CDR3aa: CASKDRTGSAEAFF

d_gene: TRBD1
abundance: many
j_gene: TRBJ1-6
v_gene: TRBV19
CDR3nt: TGTGCCAGTACCCGGACAGGGCCGGATAATTCACCCCTCCACTTT
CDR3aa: CASTRTGPDNSPLHF

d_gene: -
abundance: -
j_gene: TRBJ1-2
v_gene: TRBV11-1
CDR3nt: TGTGCCCCACTAGGGGGATACTATGGCTACACCTTC
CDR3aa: CAPLGGYYGYTF

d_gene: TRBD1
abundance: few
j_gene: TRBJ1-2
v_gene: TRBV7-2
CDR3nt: TGTGCCAGCAGCCGCGAAGGGGGCGGCGAAGGCTACACCTTC
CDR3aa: CASSREGGGEGYTF

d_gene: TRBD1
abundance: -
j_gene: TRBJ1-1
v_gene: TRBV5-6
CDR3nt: TGTGCCAGCAGCCCCAGGACAGGACTGAACACTGAAGCTTTCTTT
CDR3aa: CASSPRTGLNTEAFF

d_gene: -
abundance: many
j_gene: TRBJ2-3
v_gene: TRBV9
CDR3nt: TGTGCCAGCAGCACCCAACAGGGTGAAGGTGCAGATACGCAGTATTTT
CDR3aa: CASSTQQGEGADTQYF

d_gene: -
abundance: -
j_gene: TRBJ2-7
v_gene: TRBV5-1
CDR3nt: TGCGCCAGCAGCTTGTGGTCAGGGGGACTCTACGAGCAGTACTTC
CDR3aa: CASSLWSGGLYEQYF

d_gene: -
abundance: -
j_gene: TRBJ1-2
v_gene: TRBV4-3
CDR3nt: TGCGCCAGCAGTCCACCCGGGGGTAAAATAGGCTACACCTTC
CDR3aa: CASSPPGGKIGYTF

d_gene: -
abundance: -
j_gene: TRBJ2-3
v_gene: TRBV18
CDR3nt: TGTGCCAGCTCACCCCGGACAGCAGGGGCAGATACGCAGTATTTT
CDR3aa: CASSPRTAGADTQYF

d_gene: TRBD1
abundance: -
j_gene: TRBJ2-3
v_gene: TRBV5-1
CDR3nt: TGCGCCAGCAGCCCCGGACAGGGCACAGATACGCAGTATTTT
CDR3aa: CASSPGQGTDTQYF

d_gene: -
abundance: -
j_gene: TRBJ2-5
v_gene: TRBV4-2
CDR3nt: TGTGCCAGCAGCCAAGTGTTAGATGAGACCCAGTACTTC
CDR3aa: CASSQVLDETQYF

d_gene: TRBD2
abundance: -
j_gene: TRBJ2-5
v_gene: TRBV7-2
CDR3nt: TGTGCCAGCAGCTTACGGAGCGGGGGGCAAGAGACCCAGTACTTC
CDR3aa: CASSLRSGGQETQYF

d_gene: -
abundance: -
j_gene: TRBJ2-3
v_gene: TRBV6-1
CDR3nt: TGTGCCAGCAGCGTAGGGAGAGATACGCAGTATTTT
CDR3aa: CASSVGRDTQYF

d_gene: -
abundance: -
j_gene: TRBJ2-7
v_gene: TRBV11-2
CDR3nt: TGTGCCAGCAGCTTGGGGGACAAACCCCCTCGCTACGAGCAGTACTTC
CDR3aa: CASSLGDKPPRYEQYF

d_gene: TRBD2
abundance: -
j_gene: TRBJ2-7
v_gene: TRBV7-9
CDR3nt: TGTGCCAGCAGCTTAACTGGCGGGAGCGTCTACGAGCAGTACTTC
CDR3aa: CASSLTGGSVYEQYF

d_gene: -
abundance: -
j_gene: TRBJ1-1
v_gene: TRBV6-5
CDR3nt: TGTGCCACAGGGAGGGGGAACACTGAAGCTTTCTTT
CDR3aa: CATGRGNTEAFF

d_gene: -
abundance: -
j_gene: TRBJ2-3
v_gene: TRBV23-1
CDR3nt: TGCGCCAGCAGTCATCTCAGGGGCCGAACCCCTGGAGATACGCAGTATTTT
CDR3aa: CASSHLRGRTPGDTQYF

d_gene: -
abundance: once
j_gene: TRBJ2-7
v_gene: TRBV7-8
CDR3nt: TGTGCCAGCAGCTTAGGTGGGGCGGGGAGCTCCTACGAGCAGTACTTC
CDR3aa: CASSLGGAGSSYEQYF

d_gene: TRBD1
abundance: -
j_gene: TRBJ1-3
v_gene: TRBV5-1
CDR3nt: TGCGCCAGCAGCCTACAGGGGGCGTTTGGAAACACCATATATTTT
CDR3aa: CASSLQGAFGNTIYF

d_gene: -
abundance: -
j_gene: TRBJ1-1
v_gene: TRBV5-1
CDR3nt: TGCGCCAGCAGCCCAAGATTCGATAGGAACACTGAAGCTTTCTTT
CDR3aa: CASSPRFDRNTEAFF

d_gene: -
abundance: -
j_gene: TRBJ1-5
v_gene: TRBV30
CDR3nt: TGTGCCTGGAGTGTATTCGGGGAATATAGCAATCAGCCCCAGCATTTT
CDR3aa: CAWSVFGEYSNQPQHF

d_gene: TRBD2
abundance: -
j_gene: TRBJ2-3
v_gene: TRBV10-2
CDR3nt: TGCGCCAGCAGAGGGGGACTAGCGGGAGGGCCAAGCACAGATACGCAGTATTTT
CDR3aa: CASRGGLAGGPSTDTQYF

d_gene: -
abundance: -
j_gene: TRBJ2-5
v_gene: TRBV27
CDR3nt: TGTGCCAGCAGGTCAAGCACAGAGACCCAGTACTTC
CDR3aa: CASRSSTETQYF

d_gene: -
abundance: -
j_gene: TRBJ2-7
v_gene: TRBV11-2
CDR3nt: TGTGCCAGCAGCTTTACGGCCGGGGGGCGCTACGAGCAGTACTTC
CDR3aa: CASSFTAGGRYEQYF

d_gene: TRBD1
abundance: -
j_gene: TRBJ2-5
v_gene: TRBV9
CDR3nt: TGTGCCAGCAGCACGCGGACAGGGTTGGAGACCCAGTACTTC
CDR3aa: CASSTRTGLETQYF

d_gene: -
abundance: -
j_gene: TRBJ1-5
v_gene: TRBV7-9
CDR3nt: TGTGCCAGCAGCTTAGGGCAGGATAGCAATCAGCCCCAGCATTTT
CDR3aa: CASSLGQDSNQPQHF

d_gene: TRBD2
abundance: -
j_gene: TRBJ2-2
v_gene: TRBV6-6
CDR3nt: TGTGCCAGCAGTTCGGGGGGGGGAGCCGGGGAGCTGTTTTTT
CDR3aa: CASSSGGGAGELFF

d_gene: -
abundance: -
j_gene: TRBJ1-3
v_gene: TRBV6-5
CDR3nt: TGTGCCAGCAAACGTGGAGTCTACTCTGGAAACACCATATATTTT
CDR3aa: CASKRGVYSGNTIYF

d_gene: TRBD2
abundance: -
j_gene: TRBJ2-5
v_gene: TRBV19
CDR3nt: TGTGCCAGTAGTACCCCTTGGGGGGGCCAAGAGACCCAGTACTTC
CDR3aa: CASSTPWGGQETQYF

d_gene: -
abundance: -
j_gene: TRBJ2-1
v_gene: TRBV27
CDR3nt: TGTGCCAGCAGTCAGCGGCCCGTTACGGATGAGCAGTTCTTC
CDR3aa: CASSQRPVTDEQFF

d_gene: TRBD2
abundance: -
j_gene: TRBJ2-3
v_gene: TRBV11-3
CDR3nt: TGTGCCAGCAGCACCCGGACTAGCGGGAGTTTCGGCACAGATACGCAGTATTTT
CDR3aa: CASSTRTSGSFGTDTQYF

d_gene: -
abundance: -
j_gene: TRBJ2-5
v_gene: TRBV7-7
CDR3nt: TGTGCCAGCAGCTTAACGCTAGTCGGAGAGACCCAGTACTTC
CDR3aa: CASSLTLVGETQYF

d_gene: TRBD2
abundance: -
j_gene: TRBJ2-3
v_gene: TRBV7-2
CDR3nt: TGTGCCAGCAGCCCCAGGGCTAGCGGGAGGGTCGTAGATACGCAGTATTTT
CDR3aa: CASSPRASGRVVDTQYF

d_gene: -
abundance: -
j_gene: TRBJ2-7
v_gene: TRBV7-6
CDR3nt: TGTGCCAGCAGCTTAGCGGATAGGGGGGGCCACGAGCAGTACTTC
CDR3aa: CASSLADRGGHEQYF

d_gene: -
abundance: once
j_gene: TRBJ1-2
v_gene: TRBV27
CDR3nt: TGTGCCAGCAGGTCAGGAGGAGGAGAATATGGCTACACCTTC
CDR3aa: CASRSGGGEYGYTF

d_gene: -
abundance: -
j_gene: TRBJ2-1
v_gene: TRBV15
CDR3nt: TGTGCCACCAGCAGAGAGGTGGGGAGGTATGAGCAGTTCTTC
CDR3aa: CATSREVGRYEQFF

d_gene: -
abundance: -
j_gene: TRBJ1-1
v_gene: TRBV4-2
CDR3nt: TGTGCCAGCAGCCAAGGGGAGGGTGGAGGAAGAGTCGCTGAAGCTTTCTTT
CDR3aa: CASSQGEGGGRVAEAFF

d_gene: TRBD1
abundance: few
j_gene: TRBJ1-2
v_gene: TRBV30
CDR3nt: TGTGCCTGGAGAGCGCCGGGACAGCCAAACTATGGCTACACCTTC
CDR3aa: CAWRAPGQPNYGYTF

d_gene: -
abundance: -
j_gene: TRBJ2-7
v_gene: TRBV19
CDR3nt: TGTGCCAGTAGTATCTCTTCTGGAGGTTACTACGAGCAGTACTTC
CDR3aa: CASSISSGGYYEQYF